Below, 13 T cell receptor beta chains from the same sample are listed, as sequenced in a study of cytomegalovirus exposure and HLA in healthy donors. Use of 60 Vbeta and 13 Jbeta primers characterized the PCR. The method was immunoSEQ multiplex PCR; TCRdb's version includes in-frame clones alone and lacks a portion of them. The top ten hold more than 1.4% of the sample, which has roughly 150,000 clones, almost 80% seen once. Material for sequencing was PBMCs. The receptors were sampled from a male donor in good health and CMV-seronegative.

This clone has only one observation. V and J are TRBV2 and TRBJ2-5; 8 positions agree with TRBD1. The germline gives CDR1 SNHLY, CDR2 FYNNEI. This CDR3 is 14 amino acids long. After removal of 4 bases from V and 5 bases from J, the junction contained 6 bases not matched to a gene. For the CDR3, the DNA is TGTGCCAGCAGTGGCCAGGGGGCAGCGGAGACCCAGTACTTC. It codes for CASSGQGAAETQYF.

This clone has just one count. V usage is TRBV7-8 and J usage is TRBJ2-7; D may be TRBD1 (5 bases). The CDR3 is 15 residues long. Trimming left V 5 bases short and J 7 bases short, with 21 bases between. CDR1 is SGHVS, CDR2 FQNEAQ, per germline. CDR3 sequence reads: CASSPQGARLTEQYF. CDR3 sequence (DNA): TGTGCCAGCAGCCCCCAAGGGGCTAGGCTAACAGAGCAGTACTTC.

This rearrangement joins TRBV7-2 to TRBJ2-7; 7 bases match TRBD2. This CDR3 is 15 amino acids long. Germline values: CDR1 SGHTA, CDR2 FQGNSA. The V and J ends lost 2 bases and 0 bases, in that order; junction bases with no gene match: 4. This CDR3 is CASSLTSVSSYEQYF. CDR3 bases: TGTGCCAGCAGCTTAACTAGCGTCAGCTCCTACGAGCAGTACTTC.

The chain employs TRBV6-5 and TRBJ1-1; D ambiguous. Germline CDR1 reads MNHEY; CDR2 reads SVGAGI. The CDR3 is made up of 13 amino acids. V was pared by 5 bases and J by 2 bases, with 9 bases between. CDR3 protein: CASSQIRNTEAFF. The CDR3 DNA follows: TGTGCCAGCAGTCAGATACGAAACACTGAAGCTTTCTTT.

V is TRBV7-2 and J is TRBJ1-6; 7 bases fit TRBD1. The J segment lost 7 bases and the V segment lost 1 base, leaving 4 bases of the junction unmatched. Germline CDR1 and CDR2: SGHTA and FQGNSA. The CDR3 is 15 residues long. This CDR3 is CASSLDGTANSPLHF. CDR3 DNA: TGTGCCAGCAGCTTAGACGGGACAGCAAATTCACCCCTCCACTTT.

This sequence joins TRBV18 and TRBJ2-7; the D gene is possibly TRBD2 (7 bases). The germline CDR1 and CDR2 sequences are KGHSH and LQKENI. There are 15 residues in the CDR3. Trimming removed 5 bases at V and 7 bases at J, with 21 bases between. The CDR3 reads CASSKGPGGLEEQYF. The CDR3, as DNA: TGTGCCAGCTCAAAAGGCCCGGGGGGCCTTGAAGAGCAGTACTTC. Variable domain in full (rest from reference TRBV18 and TRBJ2-7): NAGVMQNPRHLVRRRGQEARLRCSPMKGHSHVYWYRQLPEEGLKFMVYLQKENIIDESGMPKERFSAEFPKEGPSILRIQQVVRGDSAAYFCASSKGPGGLEEQYFGPGTRLTVT.

This clone was counted once. The rearrangement uses TRBV27 and TRBJ2-5, with 15 bases lining up with TRBD2. CDR3 size: 16 residues. Germline V gives CDR1 MNHEY, CDR2 SMNVEV (reference sequence). Trimming cost V 5 bases and J 4 bases; bases outside gene matches: 5. The CDR3 DNA reads as TGTGCCAGCAGTCTGAGGACTAGCGGGAGGGGAGAGACCCAGTACTTC. Translating it yields CASSLRTSGRGETQYF.

This rearrangement joins TRBV10-3 to TRBJ2-1, with D perhaps TRBD1 (7 bases). The V end lost 6 bases, the J end lost 10 bases, and 19 bases lay between the germline ends. Germline values: CDR1 ENHRY, CDR2 SYGVKD. This CDR3 contains 14 residues. The CDR3 sequence: CAIRENGQAGEQFF. Here the CDR3 DNA reads TGTGCCATCAGAGAGAATGGACAGGCGGGAGAGCAGTTCTTC.

V usage is TRBV19 and J usage is TRBJ2-5; D is unclear. The CDR3 covers 13 residues. Trimming pared 3 bases from V and 0 bases from J, leaving 5 bases between. CDR1 and CDR2 from the germline V gene are LNHDA and SQIVND (reference sequence). The CDR3 nucleotides read TGTGCCAGTAGTATCGCGGACCAAGAGACCCAGTACTTC. It codes for CASSIADQETQYF.

The chain carries TRBV28 and TRBJ1-5; TRBD1 is a possible D gene (6 bases). CDR1 and CDR2 from the germline V gene are MDHEN and SYDVKM. Between the trimmed V and J ends, which lost 5 bases and 0 bases, there was a span of 11 bases. The CDR3 runs to 15 residues. The CDR3: CASSVQGFSNQPQHF. CDR3 bases: TGTGCCAGCAGTGTACAGGGTTTTAGCAATCAGCCCCAGCATTTT.

V is TRBV7-3 and J is TRBJ1-3; 7 bases are a match to TRBD1. The CDR3 is 15 residues long. Trimming cost V 2 bases and J 0 bases; bases outside gene matches: 1. Germline loops: CDR1 SGHTA, CDR2 FQGTGA. The CDR3 loop reads CASSLDRASGNTIYF. The CDR3 bases are TGTGCCAGCAGCTTAGACAGGGCCTCTGGAAACACCATATATTTT.

The CDR3 loop is CASSSDRGPVLGYEQYF. Here the CDR3 DNA reads TGTGCCAGCAGTTCGGACAGGGGCCCCGTGTTGGGCTACGAGCAGTACTTC. This chain uses TRBV28 with TRBJ2-7; 9 nucleotides agree with TRBD1. The junction had 13 bases not matched to a gene; V was cut back by 4 bases and J by 3 bases. From germline, CDR1 is MDHEN and CDR2 SYDVKM. CDR3 length equals 17 residues.

The chain combines TRBV19 with TRBJ1-1; 7 bases map to TRBD1. With 5 bases clipped from V and 3 bases from J, the junction kept 18 bases outside the gene matches. Germline CDR1 is LNHDA and CDR2 is SQIVND (reference sequence). CDR3 length: 18 residues. DNA of the CDR3: TGTGCCAGTAGTTTAAGGGGTTTGTGGCAGGGGGGAGACACTGAAGCTTTCTTT. Protein sequence: CASSLRGLWQGGDTEAFF.